The clone carrying this T cell receptor (beta chain) was seen a few times. Its antigen is still unknown. Study outcomes and limitations: Tumor memory CD4+ T cell TCR gene usage was found to cluster with blood and lymph node memory CD4+ cells and with lymph node naive CD4+ cells.

After constant-region reverse-primer amplification, full-length variable regions underwent semi-nested PCR with Nested Universal Primer A. TCRdb itself ran the 5' RACE reads through MiXCR, one entry per CDR3 protein. The data contain about 57,000 distinct CDR3 sequences, about 28% of them singletons. CD4+CD45RO+CD25- cells were isolated as memory CD4+ T cells. The V gene's germline CDR1 is SGHRS and CDR2 YFSETQ. V lost 2 bases to trimming and J lost 2 bases, with 6 bases between them. The CDR3 has 13 amino acids. This TCR came from a female donor with breast cancer. The chain couples TRBV5-1 to TRBJ2-3; D not resolved. The sample comprised tumor-infiltrating memory CD4+ T cells sorted from the breast tumor. Subset denoted: memory CD4+ T cells, CD4+CD45RO+CD25-. CDR3 nucleotide sequence: TGCGCCAGCAGCTTTAGCTACACAGATACGCAGTATTTT. Its protein product is CASSFSYTDTQYF.